A single sample gave rise to the 25 T cell receptor beta chains below, sequenced in a study of control samples from healthy donors and cancer patients. Repertoires were generated with immunoSEQ multiplex PCR, while TCRdb's copy carries only in-frame clones and drops some. The sample shows about 160,000 clones, roughly 93% of them seen only once. Sequencing was performed on blood. These receptors came from a man between 18 and 35 years old in good health.

V gene TRBV19 combines with J gene TRBJ1-1, with D perhaps TRBD1 (6 bases). The CDR3 is 15 residues long. V was pared by 6 bases and J by 7 bases, with 21 bases between. Germline V gives CDR1 LNHDA, CDR2 SQIVND (reference sequence). The CDR3 sequence is CASRTTGISLDEAFF. The CDR3 DNA reads as TGTGCCAGTAGAACTACAGGGATCTCCCTGGATGAAGCTTTCTTT.

The chain uses TRBV9 and TRBJ2-3; D call uncertain. Germline CDR1 is SGDLS and CDR2 is YYNGEE. The CDR3 is 12 residues long. Trimming took 7 bases from V and 3 from J, leaving 9 bases between them. The CDR3 protein is CASGDSTDTQYF. DNA of the CDR3: TGTGCCAGCGGCGATTCAACAGATACGCAGTATTTT.

The chain recombines TRBV3-1 (or the pseudogene TRBV3-2) with TRBJ2-2, with D hard to call. The CDR3 is 15 residues long. The germline V gene has CDR1 LGHDT and CDR2 YNNKEL (reference sequence). V was trimmed by 3 bases and J by 2 bases, leaving 10 bases between them. The CDR3 is CASSQRMFNTGELFF. CDR3 DNA sequence: TGTGCCAGCAGCCAGAGGATGTTTAACACCGGGGAGCTGTTTTTT.

This sequence joins TRBV7-2 and TRBJ2-1; possibly TRBD2 for D (7 bases). The germline V and J ends were trimmed by 5 bases and 8 bases, with 19 bases remaining between them. CDR1 is SGHTA, CDR2 FQGNSA, per germline. The CDR3 covers 15 residues. CDR3 sequence reads: CASSLGGDVFDEQFF. The DNA for the CDR3 is TGTGCCAGCAGCCTAGGGGGGGACGTCTTCGATGAGCAGTTCTTC.

This clone was detected only once. The V and J genes are TRBV3-1 (or the pseudogene TRBV3-2) and TRBJ2-6; TRBD2 aligns across 12 bases. CDR3 length: 21 residues. CDR1 and CDR2 (germline): LGHDT, YNNKEL (reference sequence). After removal of 4 bases from V and 0 bases from J, the junction contained 13 bases not matched to a gene. CDR3 sequence: CASSPGFLAGGRYSGANVLTF. The CDR3 nucleotides read TGTGCCAGCAGCCCTGGTTTTCTAGCGGGAGGGAGGTACTCTGGGGCCAACGTCCTGACTTTC.

The genes are TRBV5-4 and TRBJ1-2; the D is unclear. V lost 0 bases and J 8 bases, leaving 20 bases between the germline ends. CDR3 length equals 16 residues. Germline V CDR1 and CDR2: SGHNT, YYREEE (reference sequence). This chain's CDR3 is CASSLEGGEAGGGYTF. The DNA for the CDR3 is TGTGCCAGCAGCTTGGAGGGCGGGGAAGCGGGCGGGGGCTACACCTTC.

This clone appeared a single time. This sample also contains other DNA sequences that code for the same CDR3. As DNA, the CDR3 is TGTGCCAGCAGCGGGGGAGGGGGGCAGCCCCAGCATTTT. This encodes CASSGGGGQPQHF. The rearrangement uses TRBV9 and TRBJ1-5, with a possible D match to TRBD1 (6 bases). CDR1 and CDR2 (germline): SGDLS, YYNGEE. The CDR3 runs to 13 residues. V gave up 3 bases and J gave up 7 bases, with 11 bases separating them. Full variable domain (rest looked up from reference TRBV9 and TRBJ1-5): DSGVTQTPKHLITATGQRVTLRCSPRSGDLSVYWYQQSLDQGLQFLIQYYNGEERAKGNILERFSAQQFPDLHSELNLSSLELGDSALYFCASSGGGGQPQHFGDGTRLSIL.

This clone was detected only a few times. The chain employs TRBV4-1 and TRBJ2-6, with D maybe TRBD1 (6 bases). V lost 4 bases and J lost 0, with 13 bases in between. The CDR3 is 17 amino acids. Germline CDR1 reads MGHRA; CDR2 reads YSYEKL. The DNA of the CDR3 is TGCGCCAGCAGCCTACGACAGGATATCTCTGGGGCCAACGTCCTGACTTTC. Its translation is CASSLRQDISGANVLTF.

This clone has just a few counts. The chain is built from TRBV5-1 and TRBJ2-5; 15 positions agree with TRBD2. V trimming: 0 bases; J trimming: 5 bases; junction bases outside the gene matches: 2. From germline, CDR1 is SGHRS and CDR2 YFSETQ. The CDR3 sequence is 16 residues long. CDR3 in amino acids: CASSLAGTSGGETQYF. DNA of the CDR3: TGCGCCAGCAGCTTGGCTGGGACTAGCGGGGGGGAGACCCAGTACTTC.

V gene TRBV9 combines with J gene TRBJ2-3; 10 nucleotides align to TRBD2. The CDR3 totals 13 residues. V was pared by 7 bases and J by 9 bases, with 8 bases of the junction left unmatched. Germline V gene lookup returns CDR1 SGDLS and CDR2 YYNGEE. This CDR3 reads CASGAGGPSTQYF. The CDR3 DNA is TGTGCCAGCGGAGCGGGAGGGCCGTCGACGCAGTATTTT.

The V call is TRBV7-9, the J call TRBJ1-2, with D possibly TRBD1 on 6 matching bases. Trimming took off 5 bases at V and 2 bases at J, with 21 bases between the two ends. The length of the CDR3 is 17 residues. Germline lookup yields CDR1 SEHNR and CDR2 FQNEAQ (reference sequence). The CDR3 region is CASSLSGTRVLNYGYTF. The CDR3 nucleotides are TGTGCCAGCAGCCTATCAGGGACAAGAGTATTGAACTATGGCTACACCTTC.

The chain combines TRBV2 with TRBJ1-5; D is unclear. The CDR3 spans 14 residues. With 2 bases removed from V and 3 bases from J, the gap between germline ends came to 8 bases. Germline V lookup: CDR1 SNHLY, CDR2 FYNNEI. The CDR3 spells CASSESRINQPQHF. DNA of the CDR3: TGTGCCAGCAGTGAAAGTCGGATCAATCAGCCCCAGCATTTT.

DNA of the CDR3: TGTGCCAGCAGCCAAGGGACAGGGGCCTACGAGCAGTACTTC. This gives the protein CASSQGTGAYEQYF. The rearrangement uses TRBV14 and TRBJ2-7, with TRBD1 matching over 9 bases. The CDR3 runs to 14 residues. Germline values: CDR1 SGHDN, CDR2 FVKESK. J gave up 2 bases and V 1 base, and 0 bases lay outside the gene matches.

The CDR3 is CAWSRGERGLETQYF. DNA of the CDR3: TGTGCCTGGAGTAGAGGGGAACGAGGTCTGGAGACCCAGTACTTC. The V call is TRBV30, the J call TRBJ2-5; the D call may be TRBD1 or TRBD2 (5 bases each). Trimming cost V 2 bases and J 5 bases, with 18 bases left between them. The CDR3 has 15 residues. CDR1 GTSNPN and CDR2 SVGIG come from the germline V gene (reference sequence).

This chain joins TRBV9 and TRBJ2-2; 7 nucleotides match TRBD2. This CDR3 region has 17 residues. With V trimmed by 2 bases and J by 8 bases, 15 bases remained unmatched. CDR1 is SGDLS and CDR2 is YYNGEE in the germline V gene. The CDR3 here is CASSVGPSGPSAGELFF. As DNA, the CDR3 is TGTGCCAGCAGCGTGGGCCCTAGCGGACCCTCGGCAGGGGAGCTGTTTTTT.

This clone was seen a single time. This sequence joins TRBV5-1 and TRBJ1-1; maybe TRBD1 (6 bases). The germline CDR1 and CDR2 sequences are SGHRS and YFSETQ. The CDR3 totals 16 residues. V was pared by 7 bases and J by 8 bases, with 27 bases between. The DNA for the CDR3 is TGCGCCAGCTCCCAAAGTACCCGGGGGCCGCAGTTGGAAGCTTTCTTT. Its translation: CASSQSTRGPQLEAFF.

The sample holds a few counts of this clone. The rearrangement uses TRBV3-1 (or the pseudogene TRBV3-2) and TRBJ2-3; 7 bases fit TRBD2. The CDR3 runs to 18 residues. After removal of 0 bases from V and 0 bases from J, the junction contained 9 bases not matched to a gene. CDR1 and CDR2 (germline): LGHDT, YNNKEL (reference sequence). The DNA of the CDR3 is TGTGCCAGCAGCCAAGATGGGACGGGGGGACCCAGCACAGATACGCAGTATTTT. Protein product: CASSQDGTGGPSTDTQYF.

The gene calls are TRBV29-1 and TRBJ1-4; no firm D call. V was clipped by 4 bases and J by 4 bases, with 10 bases between them. The length of the CDR3 is 13 residues. Germline-derived CDR1 and CDR2 are SQVTM and ANQGSEA. The CDR3 DNA sequence: TGCAGCGTTGCGAGTAGGAGTAATGAAAAACTGTTTTTT. Its translation: CSVASRSNEKLFF.

This clone was counted between two and nine times. The chain has TRBV6-5 and TRBJ1-2, with D possibly being TRBD1 (6 bases). V lost 4 bases and J lost 6, with 12 bases in between. The CDR3 loop spans 13 amino acids. Germline V gives CDR1 MNHEY, CDR2 SVGAGI. The CDR3 loop reads CASSLQGTDGYTF. CDR3 coding DNA: TGTGCCAGCAGTTTACAGGGTACGGATGGCTACACCTTC.

This chain uses TRBV18 with TRBJ1-5; tentative D call: TRBD1 (5 bases). V lost 2 bases and J lost 7, with 12 bases in between. The germline V gene encodes CDR1 KGHSH and CDR2 LQKENI. This CDR3 has 14 amino acids. CDR3 residues: CASSPGGGGQPQHF. Written as DNA, the CDR3 is TGTGCCAGCTCACCAGGGGGAGGAGGGCAGCCCCAGCATTTT.

The chain employs TRBV7-9 and TRBJ2-1; 7 nucleotides line up with TRBD1. J lost 7 bases, V lost 5 bases, and 11 bases had no gene match. CDR3 length: 15 residues. The germline CDR1 and CDR2 sequences are SEHNR and FQNEAQ (reference sequence). The CDR3 nucleotides are TGTGCCAGCAGCCAGAGGGGGCAAAGTAGAAATGAGCAGTTCTTC. Translation: CASSQRGQSRNEQFF.

The genes are TRBV28 and TRBJ1-1; tentatively, D is TRBD1 (5 bases). The CDR3 is made up of 11 amino acids. V gave up 7 bases and J gave up 10 bases, with 13 bases separating them. Germline V CDR1 and CDR2: MDHEN, SYDVKM. In DNA, the CDR3 is TGTGCCAGCATCCAAGGGGTTGGAGCTTTCTTT. Its protein product is CASIQGVGAFF.

The rearrangement uses TRBV18 and TRBJ2-3; no clear D. Trimming shortened V by 3 bases and J by 0 bases, and 7 bases separated the two germline ends. CDR3 size: 14 residues. CDR1 and CDR2 (germline): KGHSH, LQKENI. CDR3 bases: TGTGCCAGCTCACCTCGTACTAGCACAGATACGCAGTATTTT. Encoded protein: CASSPRTSTDTQYF.

J is TRBJ2-2 and V is TRBV27, with D tentatively TRBD1 (5 bases). V dropped 5 bases and J dropped 6 bases, with 7 bases sitting between them. Germline CDR1 MNHEY, CDR2 SMNVEV (reference sequence). The CDR3 sequence is 12 residues long. The CDR3 is CASSPGSGELFF. The CDR3 nucleotides read TGTGCCAGCAGTCCAGGGTCCGGGGAGCTGTTTTTT.

V usage is TRBV7-2 and J usage is TRBJ2-7; TRBD1 agrees at 8 bases. V lost 6 bases, J lost 4 bases, and 2 bases stayed unmatched. This CDR3 spans 12 amino acids. Germline V gene data show CDR1 as SGHTA and CDR2 as FQGNSA. Here the CDR3 reads CASSRDRYEQYF. The CDR3 nucleotides are TGTGCCAGCAGTCGGGACAGGTACGAGCAGTACTTC. Using reference TRBV7-2 and TRBJ2-7 for the parts outside the CDR3, the full variable domain is GAGVSQSPSNKVTEKGKDVELRCDPISGHTALYWYRQSLGQGLEFLIYFQGNSAPDKSGLPSDRFSAERTGGSVSTLTIQRTQQEDSAVYLCASSRDRYEQYFGPGTRLTVT.